This T cell receptor beta chain was identified during a study of siplizumab effects on memory and regulatory T cells. Study conclusions and caveats: The study found that mappable alloreactive CD4+ clones averaged around 69% Treg-derived with siplizumab and roughly 30% in controls.

Of note for this clone: Antigen: not known.

Sequencing used immunoSEQ multiplex PCR; TCRdb keeps in-frame clones, though not all of them. Of 70,000 or so clones listed, approximately 89% were seen once; the top ten hold approximately 1.7%. CDR1 and CDR2 (germline): SGHRS, YFSETQ. Trimming cost V 6 bases and J 2 bases, with 15 bases left between them. This CDR3 spans 16 amino acids. The genes are TRBV5-1 and TRBJ2-6; the D gene is possibly TRBD1 (6 bases). The TCR originated in a human donor in good health. The material sequenced was Tregs sorted from blood. The CDR3 bases are TGCGCCAGCACTCACGTACAGGGAACTGGGGCCAACGTCCTGACTTTC. The encoded protein is CASTHVQGTGANVLTF.